Following are 30 T cell receptor beta chains from one sample sequenced in a study of control samples from healthy donors and cancer patients. Sequenced by immunoSEQ multiplex PCR; TCRdb stores in-frame clones only, minus some. The profile shows under 200,000 clones, around 96% of them singletons. The sequencing input was blood. The source is a woman aged 40 to 55 in good health.

The chain uses TRBV19 and TRBJ2-1; 13 bases agree with TRBD2. In germline, CDR1 is LNHDA, CDR2 SQIVND (reference sequence). The V gene end was trimmed by 1 base and the J gene end by 10 bases; junction bases not matched to a gene: 7. The CDR3 spans 16 residues. DNA of the CDR3: TGTGCCAGTAGTATAGGCACTAGCGGGAGGGCAGGCGAGCAGTTCTTC. Translated: CASSIGTSGRAGEQFF.

This chain joins TRBV4-3 and TRBJ1-1; a weak D match, TRBD1 (5 bases). The CDR3 contains 14 residues. CDR1 and CDR2 from the germline V gene are LGHNA and YSLEER. V was cut by 4 bases and J by 8 bases, with 17 bases left in between. The CDR3 loop is CASSRELVGLEAFF. The CDR3 region has the DNA TGCGCCAGCAGCCGGGAGTTGGTGGGGCTGGAAGCTTTCTTT.

This chain uses TRBV18 with TRBJ2-2, with 14 nucleotides matching TRBD2. The CDR3 consists of 17 residues. V lost 6 bases to trimming and J lost 0 bases; unmatched junction nucleotides: 3. Germline loops: CDR1 KGHSH, CDR2 LQKENI. In DNA form, the CDR3 reads TGTGCCAGCTCGCCGGGACTAGCGGGGGCGAACACCGGGGAGCTGTTTTTT. This codes for CASSPGLAGANTGELFF.

The chain carries TRBV5-4 and TRBJ1-1, with 7 bases aligning to TRBD1. CDR3 size: 16 residues. Germline CDR1 SGHNT, CDR2 YYREEE (reference sequence). Germline trimming cut 5 bases from V and 3 bases from J; bases unmatched to any gene: 13. CDR3 amino acids: CASRSDLQGWDTEAFF. The CDR3 DNA sequence: TGTGCCAGCAGGTCCGACCTACAGGGGTGGGACACTGAAGCTTTCTTT.

Details on this clone: In the same sample, other DNA sequences code for this CDR3. V is TRBV12-5 and J is TRBJ1-6, with a possible D match to TRBD1 (6 bases). This CDR3 has 14 residues. Germline V lookup: CDR1 LGHNT, CDR2 FRNRAP. V gave up 6 bases and J gave up 6 bases, with 12 bases separating them. The CDR3 reads CASGGAGGNSPLHF. The CDR3 region has the DNA TGTGCTAGTGGGGGGGCGGGGGGTAATTCACCCCTCCACTTT. Based on the CDR3 plus reference TRBV12-5 and TRBJ1-6, the full variable domain is DARVTQTPRHKVTEMGQEVTMRCQPILGHNTVFWYRQTMMQGLELLAYFRNRAPLDDSGMPKDRFSAEMPDATLATLKIQPSEPRDSAVYFCASGGAGGNSPLHFGNGTRLTVT.

On this clone itself: A read error may account for a junction end that differs from germline. The rearrangement uses TRBV7-7 and TRBJ2-1; 9 nucleotides agree with TRBD2. The CDR3 spans 15 residues. CDR1 and CDR2 (germline): SSHAT, FNYEAQ (reference sequence). This CDR3 reads CASSLAGASYNEQFF. As DNA, the CDR3 is TGTGCTAGCAGCTTAGCGGGAGCATCCTACAATGAGCAGTTCTTC.

The chain joins TRBV6-2 or TRBV6-3 to TRBJ1-1, with D perhaps matching TRBD1 (5 bases). The ends were cut back, 2 bases at V and 3 bases at J, with 16 bases in the middle. Germline CDR1 reads MNHEY; CDR2 reads SVGEGT. The CDR3 consists of 16 residues. CDR3 amino acids: CASSYVAGETDTEAFF. The CDR3 DNA sequence: TGTGCCAGCAGTTACGTCGCGGGGGAAACGGACACTGAAGCTTTCTTT.

The chain links TRBV18 to TRBJ2-3; 9 nucleotides align to TRBD1. This CDR3 contains 16 residues. Germline CDR1 KGHSH, CDR2 LQKENI. V shed 0 bases and J 3 bases; nucleotides not matched to a gene: 4. Here the CDR3 reads CASSPPGQGRTDTQYF. The DNA for the CDR3 is TGTGCCAGCTCACCACCGGGACAGGGTAGGACAGATACGCAGTATTTT.

This chain links TRBV5-5 with TRBJ1-1; D ambiguous. Trimming removed 2 bases at V and 4 bases at J, with 6 bases between. The CDR3 has 12 amino acids. CDR1 is SGHKS and CDR2 is YYEKEE in the germline V gene (reference sequence). This chain's CDR3 is CASSFGPTEAFF. In DNA form, the CDR3 reads TGTGCCAGCAGCTTCGGTCCCACTGAAGCTTTCTTT.

This rearrangement joins TRBV10-3 to TRBJ2-3; D might be TRBD1 (5 bases). Germline CDR1 and CDR2: ENHRY and SYGVKD. The ends were cut back, 5 bases at V and 6 bases at J, with 15 bases in the middle. This CDR3 spans 14 amino acids. CDR3 in amino acids: CAISTGERTDTQYF. CDR3 bases: TGTGCCATCAGTACAGGAGAACGAACCGATACGCAGTATTTT.

This sequence joins TRBV18 and TRBJ1-5; the D gene is possibly TRBD1 (5 bases). This CDR3 is 15 amino acids long. Germline assignment: CDR1 KGHSH and CDR2 LQKENI. The germline V and J ends were trimmed by 1 base and 1 base, with 8 bases remaining between them. The CDR3 DNA follows: TGTGCCAGCTCACCACAAACAGGAAGCAATCAGCCCCAGCATTTT. Its translation: CASSPQTGSNQPQHF.

The rearrangement uses TRBV20-1 and TRBJ2-7; TRBD1 agrees at 8 bases. The germline CDR1 and CDR2 sequences are DFQATT and SNEGSKA (reference sequence). There are 11 residues in the CDR3. V dropped 6 bases and J dropped 7; count of bases not matched to a gene: 5. The CDR3 is CSATDRVEQYF. CDR3 DNA: TGCAGTGCCACGGACAGGGTTGAGCAGTACTTC.

The chain joins TRBV30 to TRBJ1-2; 10 bases agree with TRBD1. From germline, CDR1 is GTSNPN and CDR2 SVGIG (reference sequence). The CDR3 consists of 13 residues. The trim removed 6 bases at V and 4 bases at J, leaving 5 bases unmatched. CDR3 region: CACTGQGPYGYTF. The CDR3 DNA is TGTGCCTGCACGGGACAGGGGCCCTATGGCTACACCTTC.

The CDR3 loop is CASSQDPGHPAQYF. Written as DNA, the CDR3 is TGTGCCAGCAGCCAGGATCCGGGACACCCGGCGCAGTACTTC. V gene TRBV3-1 (or the pseudogene TRBV3-2) combines with J gene TRBJ2-7; TRBD1 is a possible D gene (6 bases). Germline CDR1 is LGHDT and CDR2 is YNNKEL (reference sequence). Trimming removed 3 bases at V and 9 bases at J, with 18 bases between. The CDR3 is 14 residues long.

The chain carries TRBV12-5 and TRBJ2-2; TRBD1 matches 9 bases. The CDR3 extends over 21 amino acids. The V gene end was trimmed by 6 bases and the J gene end by 1 base; junction bases not matched to a gene: 21. Germline V gives CDR1 LGHNT, CDR2 FRNRAP. The CDR3 protein is CASGVVTTPWRDRENTGELFF. The CDR3 DNA follows: TGTGCTAGTGGGGTGGTAACGACCCCGTGGCGGGACAGGGAGAACACCGGGGAGCTGTTTTTT.

This rearrangement joins TRBV30 to TRBJ2-5; no clear D gene. CDR1 and CDR2 (germline): GTSNPN, SVGIG (reference sequence). V was shortened by 4 bases and J by 0 bases, with 12 bases between the two germline ends. The CDR3 length is 14 residues. CDR3 residues: CAWKGLAYQETQYF. As DNA, the CDR3 is TGTGCCTGGAAGGGATTGGCGTACCAAGAGACCCAGTACTTC.

The chain recombines TRBV6-5 with TRBJ1-1, with 7 positions matching TRBD1. V dropped 8 bases and J dropped 5; count of bases not matched to a gene: 14. Germline CDR1 reads MNHEY; CDR2 reads SVGAGI. The CDR3 extends over 15 amino acids. The CDR3 loop reads CASGTARLRETEAFF. DNA of the CDR3: TGTGCCAGCGGGACAGCCAGGCTTAGGGAGACTGAAGCTTTCTTT.

The chain recombines TRBV18 with TRBJ2-7; TRBD1 aligns across 12 bases. V lost 6 bases and J lost 2; bases outside the gene matches: 2. Germline values: CDR1 KGHSH, CDR2 LQKENI. The CDR3 has 14 amino acids. The CDR3: CASSGTGGPYEQYF. CDR3 in DNA: TGTGCCAGCTCGGGGACAGGGGGCCCCTACGAGCAGTACTTC.

The chain has TRBV11-2 and TRBJ2-7; TRBD1 might be the D (5 bases). CDR1 SGHAT and CDR2 FQNNGV come from the germline V gene. The CDR3 has 16 amino acids. V was shortened by 5 bases and J by 4 bases, with 21 bases between the two germline ends. DNA of the CDR3: TGTGCCAGCAGCAAGCCACCGGTAGACAGATATTACGAGCAGTACTTC. Its protein is CASSKPPVDRYYEQYF.

The V and J genes are TRBV6-6 and TRBJ1-2; weak D call: TRBD1 (5 bases). V lost 6 bases and J lost 4, with 15 bases in between. In germline, CDR1 is MNHNY, CDR2 SVGAGI (reference sequence). The CDR3 sequence is 14 residues long. The CDR3 region is CASSATGTGYGYTF. The CDR3 nucleotides read TGTGCCAGCAGCGCGACCGGGACCGGCTATGGCTACACCTTC.

V is TRBV11-2 and J is TRBJ1-6; 9 bases are shared with TRBD1. The germline V gene has CDR1 SGHAT and CDR2 FQNNGV. CDR3 length: 15 amino acids. The junction had 4 bases not matched to a gene; V was cut back by 0 bases and J by 10 bases. CDR3 protein: CASSLERTGVSPLHF. CDR3 in DNA: TGTGCCAGCAGCTTAGAGCGGACAGGGGTGTCACCCCTCCACTTT.

The J gene is TRBJ1-6, the V gene TRBV28; 8 bases fit TRBD1. Trimming at V came to 6 bases and at J to 5 bases, leaving 6 bases not matched to a gene. The CDR3 covers 15 residues. The germline V gene has CDR1 MDHEN and CDR2 SYDVKM. The CDR3 DNA follows: TGTGCCAGCAGAACCGGACAGGGAGATAATTCACCCCTCCACTTT. This sequence encodes CASRTGQGDNSPLHF.

This chain uses TRBV3-1 (or the pseudogene TRBV3-2) with TRBJ1-4, with D perhaps TRBD1 (5 bases). Germline values: CDR1 LGHDT, CDR2 YNNKEL (reference sequence). Trimming pared 1 base from V and 14 bases from J, leaving 20 bases between. CDR3 size: 15 residues. The chain's CDR3 is CASSQALDSSLDLFF. The CDR3 region has the DNA TGTGCCAGCAGCCAAGCCCTTGACAGTTCCTTAGACCTGTTTTTT.

This chain links TRBV28 with TRBJ2-1; 7 bases are a match to TRBD1. Germline V gene data show CDR1 as MDHEN and CDR2 as SYDVKM. The J segment lost 6 bases and the V segment lost 8 bases, leaving 13 bases of the junction unmatched. There are 15 residues in the CDR3. The CDR3 DNA reads as TGTGCCAGCGAAACCGACAGGGAATCAGGCAATGAGCAGTTCTTC. Amino acid sequence: CASETDRESGNEQFF.

V is TRBV19 and J is TRBJ1-5; D gene uncertain. This CDR3 spans 16 amino acids. Germline CDR1 LNHDA, CDR2 SQIVND (reference sequence). Trimming took 4 bases from V and 1 from J, leaving 14 bases between them. CDR3: CASSRPEGASNQPQHF. The CDR3 bases are TGTGCCAGTAGTAGGCCGGAGGGAGCCAGCAATCAGCCCCAGCATTTT. Variable domain in full (rest from reference TRBV19 and TRBJ1-5): DGGITQSPKYLFRKEGQNVTLSCEQNLNHDAMYWYRQDPGQGLRLIYYSQIVNDFQKGDIAEGYSVSREKKESFPLTVTSAQKNPTAFYLCASSRPEGASNQPQHFGDGTRLSIL.

For the CDR3, the DNA is TGTGCCAGCAGTGAAAGGACAGATAGTAAAGAAAAACTGTTTTTT. The encoded protein is CASSERTDSKEKLFF. The chain joins TRBV6-1 to TRBJ1-4; perhaps TRBD1 as D (6 bases). Germline V gives CDR1 MNHNS, CDR2 SASEGT. The CDR3 spans 15 residues. Trimming cost V 2 bases and J 8 bases, with 15 bases left between them.

The genes are TRBV19 and TRBJ2-7; D might be TRBD1 (7 bases). The germline V and J ends were trimmed by 4 bases and 1 base, with 11 bases remaining between them. Germline V lookup: CDR1 LNHDA, CDR2 SQIVND (reference sequence). The CDR3 extends over 14 amino acids. CDR3: CASSRDSGSYEQYF. The CDR3 bases are TGTGCCAGTAGTAGGGACAGCGGGTCCTACGAGCAGTACTTC.

The chain links TRBV7-2 to TRBJ2-6; D remains unclear. Looked up from germline, CDR1 is SGHTA and CDR2 is FQGNSA. The V gene lost 3 bases and the J gene lost 0 bases, with 9 bases spanning the gap. The length of the CDR3 is 16 residues. CDR3 protein: CASSFGSRSGANVLTF. The CDR3 bases are TGTGCCAGCAGCTTCGGAAGCCGCTCTGGGGCCAACGTCCTGACTTTC.

The J gene is TRBJ1-4, the V gene TRBV19; D not resolved. Trimming pared 0 bases from V and 0 bases from J, leaving 5 bases between. CDR3 length: 15 amino acids. CDR1 and CDR2 from the germline V gene are LNHDA and SQIVND (reference sequence). The CDR3 is CASSIDRSTNEKLFF. The CDR3 DNA follows: TGTGCCAGTAGTATAGATCGGTCAACTAATGAAAAACTGTTTTTT.

The rearrangement joins TRBV2 to TRBJ1-4; the match to TRBD1 covers 8 bases. The CDR3 is made up of 14 amino acids. With V trimmed by 5 bases and J by 8 bases, 7 bases remained unmatched. CDR1 and CDR2 (germline): SNHLY, FYNNEI. CDR3 in DNA: TGTGCCAGCAGTATACAGGGGGTAAAGGAAAAACTGTTTTTT. The encoded protein is CASSIQGVKEKLFF.